The rows below give T cell receptor beta chains drawn from one sample of a study of neurological immune-mediated disorders. TCRdb re-called the 5' RACE reads with MiXCR, one entry per CDR3 protein. The sample has about 36,000 distinct CDR3 sequences, under 13% seen once. The source material was PBMCs. The source is a woman in her thirties with HTLV-1-associated myelopathy (HAM/TSP). The CDR3 runs from the conserved cysteine through the conserved F or W. D genes are given only for firm matches.

j_gene: TRBJ2-7; v_gene: TRBV20-1; d_gene: .; CDR3aa: CSTRHGHEQYF
j_gene: TRBJ1-2; v_gene: TRBV10-3; d_gene: TRBD1; CDR3aa: CAIRDRSNYGYTF
j_gene: TRBJ2-7; v_gene: TRBV14; d_gene: .; CDR3aa: CASSQTSQPSYEQYF
j_gene: TRBJ2-7; v_gene: TRBV10-3; d_gene: .; CDR3aa: CAIREGLGVYEQYF
j_gene: TRBJ2-1; v_gene: TRBV7-6; d_gene: .; CDR3aa: CASSLLDTYNEQFF
j_gene: TRBJ2-7; v_gene: TRBV6-1; d_gene: .; CDR3aa: CASSEEGLDEQYF
j_gene: TRBJ2-1; v_gene: TRBV5-6; d_gene: .; CDR3aa: CASRLTMGYNEQFF
j_gene: TRBJ1-6; v_gene: TRBV20-1; d_gene: .; CDR3aa: CSASNEGSINSPLHF
j_gene: TRBJ2-7; v_gene: TRBV5-1; d_gene: TRBD1; CDR3aa: CASSLSLRTGGYEQYF
j_gene: TRBJ2-3; v_gene: TRBV20-1; d_gene: .; CDR3aa: CSARDLTGGGRTQYF
j_gene: TRBJ1-3; v_gene: TRBV5-1; d_gene: .; CDR3aa: CASSLAPGNTIYF
j_gene: TRBJ1-5; v_gene: TRBV20-1; d_gene: .; CDR3aa: CSAKRGWGDNQPQHF
j_gene: TRBJ1-1; v_gene: TRBV18; d_gene: .; CDR3aa: CASSPMGAGNTEAFF
j_gene: TRBJ2-7; v_gene: TRBV5-1; d_gene: .; CDR3aa: CASSFYICSARGPRRAYEQYF
j_gene: TRBJ1-5; v_gene: TRBV20-1; d_gene: .; CDR3aa: CSASDKTGEHF
j_gene: TRBJ2-4; v_gene: TRBV20-1; d_gene: .; CDR3aa: CSAGPGNIQYF
j_gene: TRBJ1-1; v_gene: TRBV4-2; d_gene: .; CDR3aa: CASSRGSQVEEAFF
j_gene: TRBJ2-3; v_gene: TRBV7-9; d_gene: .; CDR3aa: CASIAGLSTDTQYF
j_gene: TRBJ1-4; v_gene: TRBV20-1; d_gene: TRBD1; CDR3aa: CSASPGQGREKLFF
j_gene: TRBJ2-7; v_gene: TRBV20-1; d_gene: TRBD1; CDR3aa: CSARRGTGKAYEQYF
j_gene: TRBJ2-4; v_gene: TRBV3-1; d_gene: .; CDR3aa: CASSRRAGRNIQYF
j_gene: TRBJ1-1; v_gene: TRBV7-9; d_gene: .; CDR3aa: CASSSGQTGTVNTEAFF
j_gene: TRBJ2-3; v_gene: TRBV7-2; d_gene: .; CDR3aa: CASSLNLANTDTQYF
j_gene: TRBJ1-1; v_gene: TRBV1; d_gene: .; CDR3aa: CTGGKGAFF
j_gene: TRBJ2-2; v_gene: TRBV15; d_gene: .; CDR3aa: CATSRDEGVTGELFF
j_gene: TRBJ1-2; v_gene: TRBV24-1; d_gene: .; CDR3aa: CATSDSSFGGFGYTF
j_gene: TRBJ2-3; v_gene: TRBV19; d_gene: .; CDR3aa: CASSFTRGTSTDTQYF
j_gene: TRBJ2-7; v_gene: TRBV15; d_gene: .; CDR3aa: CATSRVGRGYEQYF
j_gene: TRBJ1-2; v_gene: TRBV10-3; d_gene: TRBD1; CDR3aa: CATNPGQPGYTF
j_gene: TRBJ2-3; v_gene: TRBV5-4; d_gene: TRBD2; CDR3aa: CASSLAASGGALFTDTQYF
j_gene: TRBJ2-1; v_gene: TRBV10-2; d_gene: TRBD2; CDR3aa: CASSSGGATNEQFF
j_gene: TRBJ2-3; v_gene: TRBV7-8; d_gene: TRBD1; CDR3aa: CASSATNRGGTDTQYF
j_gene: TRBJ2-2; v_gene: TRBV3-1; d_gene: .; CDR3aa: CASSQDCGSSLSGELFF
j_gene: TRBJ2-1; v_gene: TRBV7-2; d_gene: .; CDR3aa: CASSSLGGGPANLGHNEQFF
j_gene: TRBJ2-1; v_gene: TRBV5-1; d_gene: .; CDR3aa: CASSPAGTYNEQFF
j_gene: TRBJ2-2; v_gene: TRBV7-8; d_gene: .; CDR3aa: CASSFYICSALRGQGAQGELFF
j_gene: TRBJ2-3; v_gene: TRBV11-2; d_gene: TRBD2; CDR3aa: CASSTQAGRGDTQYF
j_gene: TRBJ2-4; v_gene: TRBV12-3/TRBV12-4; d_gene: TRBD2; CDR3aa: CASSEPGGPLGNIQYF
j_gene: TRBJ1-1; v_gene: TRBV12-3/TRBV12-4; d_gene: TRBD1; CDR3aa: CASSLGQANTEAFF
j_gene: TRBJ2-2; v_gene: TRBV5-6; d_gene: .; CDR3aa: CASSYGGPNTGELFF
j_gene: TRBJ2-1; v_gene: TRBV20-1; d_gene: TRBD1; CDR3aa: CSARDRGTYNEQFF
j_gene: TRBJ2-1; v_gene: TRBV5-1; d_gene: TRBD2; CDR3aa: CASSKEGLVLYNEQFF
j_gene: TRBJ2-7; v_gene: TRBV6-5; d_gene: .; CDR3aa: CASSSRQMQYF
j_gene: TRBJ2-1; v_gene: TRBV20-1; d_gene: TRBD2; CDR3aa: CSAHTGTSGGPNEQFF
j_gene: TRBJ2-1; v_gene: TRBV12-3/TRBV12-4; d_gene: TRBD2; CDR3aa: CASSFAGGFSNEQFF
j_gene: TRBJ2-1; v_gene: TRBV20-1; d_gene: TRBD1; CDR3aa: CSADRDRDLNEQFF
j_gene: TRBJ1-2; v_gene: TRBV5-1; d_gene: .; CDR3aa: CASSFWGYGYTF